The entry below describes one TCR beta chain. V lost 3 bases to trimming and J lost 2 bases, with 16 bases between them. This CDR3 has 16 amino acids. The germline CDR1 and CDR2 sequences are LNHDA and SQIVND (reference sequence). The source of the sample is a study of blood T cell repertoires in COVID-19. Measured with immunoSEQ multiplex PCR; TCRdb has only the in-frame clones, and not every one. The table shows a few hundred thousand clones, with 85% to 90% occurring only once. The sample was PBMCs or T cells enriched from blood (not recorded which). The receptor was isolated from a woman between 18 and 30 years old who had recovered from COVID-19. The chain carries TRBV19 and TRBJ1-2, with D possibly being TRBD1 (5 bases). CDR3 bases: TGTGCCAGTAGTATGGGCCAGGGCTGGGGAAACTATGGCTACACCTTC. This codes for CASSMGQGWGNYGYTF.